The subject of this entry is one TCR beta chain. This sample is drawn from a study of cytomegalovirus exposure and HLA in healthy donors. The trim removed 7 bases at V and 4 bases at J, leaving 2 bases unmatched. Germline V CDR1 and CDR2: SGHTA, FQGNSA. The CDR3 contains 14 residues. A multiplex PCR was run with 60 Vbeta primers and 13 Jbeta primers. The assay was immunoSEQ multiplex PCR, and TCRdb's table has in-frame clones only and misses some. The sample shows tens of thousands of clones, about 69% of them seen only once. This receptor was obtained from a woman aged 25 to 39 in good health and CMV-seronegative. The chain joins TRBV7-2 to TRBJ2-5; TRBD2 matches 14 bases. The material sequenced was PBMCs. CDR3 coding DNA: TGTGCCAGCAAAGGACTAGCGGGAGGAGAGACCCAGTACTTC. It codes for CASKGLAGGETQYF.